The entry below describes one T cell receptor (beta chain). What it recognizes is unknown. This record belongs to a study of cytomegalovirus exposure and HLA in healthy donors. V gave up 2 bases and J gave up 4 bases; unmatched junction bases: 4. The CDR3 spans 15 residues. The germline V gene has CDR1 SGHDT and CDR2 YYEEEE. Primers included in the PCR were 60 Vbeta and 13 Jbeta primers. The protocol was immunoSEQ multiplex PCR, while the TCRdb copy is restricted to in-frame clones and leaves out a portion. Of 140,000 or so clones listed, roughly four fifths are singletons. Overall study findings and caveats: Cytomegalovirus association was listed for around 180 TCR beta chains.

This TCR came from a woman aged 60-70 years in good health and CMV-seropositive. The chain has TRBV5-6 and TRBJ2-1, with 9 positions matching TRBD2. The sequenced sample consisted of PBMCs. CDR3 residues: CASSFRTSDYNEQFF. The CDR3 nucleotides are TGTGCCAGCAGCTTCCGGACTAGCGATTACAATGAGCAGTTCTTC.